This T cell receptor beta chain was sequenced during a study of T-cell memory formation after mild COVID-19. TCRdb recomputed calls from the 5' RACE reads with MiXCR, one row per CDR3 protein. The repertoire includes 350,000 to 450,000 distinct CDR3 sequences, approximately 20% of them detected once, and more than 8% sits in the top ten. This clonotype occurred a few times. V dropped 8 bases and J dropped 6; count of bases not matched to a gene: 11. The CDR3 sequence is 14 residues long. V gene TRBV12-3 or TRBV12-4 combines with J gene TRBJ1-2; 8 positions agree with TRBD1. Sequences were obtained from PBMCs or a T cell subset sorted from them (not recorded which). This clonotype originated in an adult woman who had mild COVID-19 (a few samples of this study predate the infection). Cell type and time point are not known. CDR3: CASGPQGGSDGYTF. The CDR3 region has the DNA TGTGCCAGCGGGCCACAGGGGGGATCTGATGGCTACACCTTC.